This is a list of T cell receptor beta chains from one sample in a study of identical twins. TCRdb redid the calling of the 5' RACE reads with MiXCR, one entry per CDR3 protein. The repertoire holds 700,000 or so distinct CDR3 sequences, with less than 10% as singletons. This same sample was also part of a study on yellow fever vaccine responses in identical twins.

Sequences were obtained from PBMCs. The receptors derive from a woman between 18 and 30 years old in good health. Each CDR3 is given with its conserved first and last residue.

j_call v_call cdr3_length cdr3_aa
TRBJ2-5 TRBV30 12 CAWEGGEETQYF
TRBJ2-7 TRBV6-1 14 CASRSSGTPYEQYF
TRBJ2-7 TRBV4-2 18 CASSQDALAAGLTYEQYF
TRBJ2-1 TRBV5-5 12 CAMSSGTNEQFF
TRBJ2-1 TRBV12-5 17 CASGLVIAGGLYNEQFF
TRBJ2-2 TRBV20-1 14 CSAKGQVNTGELFF
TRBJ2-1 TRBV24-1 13 CATGQGSYNEQFF
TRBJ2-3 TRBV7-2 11 CASSPGVLQYF
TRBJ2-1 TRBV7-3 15 CASSFAGGPYNEQFF
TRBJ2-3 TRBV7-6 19 CASSQPIRGLAERLDTQYF
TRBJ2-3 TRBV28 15 CASSSRQDGTDTQYF
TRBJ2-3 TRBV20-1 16 CSASPSADLYTDTQYF
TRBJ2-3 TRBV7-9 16 CASSTNHRGLTDTQYF
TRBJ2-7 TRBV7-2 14 CASSELGPFYEQYF
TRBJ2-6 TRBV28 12 CATSSGANVLTF
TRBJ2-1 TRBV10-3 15 CAISETSGGIGEQFF
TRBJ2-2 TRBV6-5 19 CASSSLFASSGQGTGELFF
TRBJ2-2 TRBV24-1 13 CATRSGGSGELFF
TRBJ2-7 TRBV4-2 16 CASSQERGEARYEQYF
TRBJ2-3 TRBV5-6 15 CASSLWLSSTDTQYF
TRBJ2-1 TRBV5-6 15 CASSLVGGPHNEQFF
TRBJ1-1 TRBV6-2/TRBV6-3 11 CASSYPSEAFF
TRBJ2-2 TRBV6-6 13 CASSYGTTGELFF
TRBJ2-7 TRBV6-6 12 CASSKQDNEQYF
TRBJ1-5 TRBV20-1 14 CSARGSASNQPQHF
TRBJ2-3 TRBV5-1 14 CASNRDGGQDTQYF
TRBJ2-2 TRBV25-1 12 CASAGLSGELFF